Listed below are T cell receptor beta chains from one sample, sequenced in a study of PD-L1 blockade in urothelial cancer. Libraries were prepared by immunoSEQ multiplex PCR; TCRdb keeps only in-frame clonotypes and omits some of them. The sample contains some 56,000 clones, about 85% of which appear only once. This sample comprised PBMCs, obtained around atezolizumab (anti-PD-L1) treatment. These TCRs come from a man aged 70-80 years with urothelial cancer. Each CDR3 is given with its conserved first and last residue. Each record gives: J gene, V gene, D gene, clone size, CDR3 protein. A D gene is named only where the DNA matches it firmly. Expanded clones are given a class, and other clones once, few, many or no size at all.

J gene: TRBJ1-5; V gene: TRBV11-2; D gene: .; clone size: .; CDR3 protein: CASSKSGPTNQPQHF
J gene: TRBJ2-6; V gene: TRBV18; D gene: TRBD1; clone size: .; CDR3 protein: CASSGQGPNSGANVLTF
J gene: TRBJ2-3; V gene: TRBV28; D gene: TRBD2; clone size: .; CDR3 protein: CASRYTGLAVRTSTDTQYF
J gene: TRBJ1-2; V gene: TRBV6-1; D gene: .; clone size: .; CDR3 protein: CASSPSRIDSYGYTF
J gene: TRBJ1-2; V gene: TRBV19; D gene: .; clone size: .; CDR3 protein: CASSIEPGMVGYTF
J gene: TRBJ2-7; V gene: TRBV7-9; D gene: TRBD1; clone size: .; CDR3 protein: CASSHGQDSYEQYF
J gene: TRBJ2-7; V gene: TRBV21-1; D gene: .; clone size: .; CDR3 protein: CASFRAYEQYF
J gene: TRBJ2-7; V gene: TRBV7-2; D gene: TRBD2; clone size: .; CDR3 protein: CASSPRTRGVGEQYF
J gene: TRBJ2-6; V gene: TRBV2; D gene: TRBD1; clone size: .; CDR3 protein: CASTGGQFDSGANVLTF
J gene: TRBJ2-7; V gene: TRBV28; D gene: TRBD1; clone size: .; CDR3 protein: CASSLIGTGFTYEQYF
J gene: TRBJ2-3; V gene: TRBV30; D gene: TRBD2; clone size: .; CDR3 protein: CAWSGRGHRYAYF
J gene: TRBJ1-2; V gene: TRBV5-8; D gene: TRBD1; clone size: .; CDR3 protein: CASSLGGTGDDPYGYTF
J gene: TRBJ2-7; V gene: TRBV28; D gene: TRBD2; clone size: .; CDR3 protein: CASSLRGSGYEQYF
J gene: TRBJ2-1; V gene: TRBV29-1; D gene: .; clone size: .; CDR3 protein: CSVGGSGTYNEQFF
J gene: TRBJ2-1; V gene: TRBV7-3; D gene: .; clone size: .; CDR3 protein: CASSLEGTLVYNEQFF
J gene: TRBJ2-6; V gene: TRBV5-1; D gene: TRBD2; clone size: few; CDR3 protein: CASSLGSSGRSGANVLTF
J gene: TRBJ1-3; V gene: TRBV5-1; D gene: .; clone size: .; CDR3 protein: CAPRPYRPSGNTIYF
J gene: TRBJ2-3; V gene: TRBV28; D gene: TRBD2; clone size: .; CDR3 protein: CASSSASAGYTDTQYF
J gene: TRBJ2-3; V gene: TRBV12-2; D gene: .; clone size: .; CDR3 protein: CASRRWASGIRHRYAYF
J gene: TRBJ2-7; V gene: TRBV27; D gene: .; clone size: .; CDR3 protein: CASSLGQGMAEQYF
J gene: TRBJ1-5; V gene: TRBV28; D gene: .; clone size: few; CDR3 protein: CASSSPLTPNQPQHF
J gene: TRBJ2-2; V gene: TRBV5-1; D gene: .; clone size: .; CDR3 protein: CASSPSSNTGELFF
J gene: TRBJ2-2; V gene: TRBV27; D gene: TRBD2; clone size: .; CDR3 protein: CASSSGGHTGELFF
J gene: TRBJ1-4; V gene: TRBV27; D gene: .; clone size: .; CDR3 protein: CASRLGRGIVEKLFF
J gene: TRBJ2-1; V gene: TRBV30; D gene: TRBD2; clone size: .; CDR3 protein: CAWSAGSSGNYNEQFF
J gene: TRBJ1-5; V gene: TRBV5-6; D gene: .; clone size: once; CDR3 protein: CASTRSPTLNQPQHF
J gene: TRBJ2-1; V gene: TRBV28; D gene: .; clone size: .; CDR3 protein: CASSLSMGAHEQFF
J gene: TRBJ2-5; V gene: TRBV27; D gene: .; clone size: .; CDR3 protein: CASRTQLITAQETQYF
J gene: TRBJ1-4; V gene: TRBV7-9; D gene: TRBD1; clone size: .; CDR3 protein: CASSTGAPNEKLFF
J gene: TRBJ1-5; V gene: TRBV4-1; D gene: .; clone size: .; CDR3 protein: CASSQSSLIRRNQPQHF
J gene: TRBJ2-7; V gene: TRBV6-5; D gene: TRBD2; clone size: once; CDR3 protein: CASTGSGRGEQYF
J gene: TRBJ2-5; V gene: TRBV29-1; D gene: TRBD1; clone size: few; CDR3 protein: CSVRDRETQYF